This T cell receptor (beta chain) was captured by sequencing in a study of identical twins. TCRdb recomputed calls from the 5' RACE reads with MiXCR, one row per CDR3 protein. Altogether 350,000 or so distinct CDR3 sequences are present, over 9% being singletons, with the ten largest covering roughly 7.8%. In the case of this clonotype: Its antigen is unknown.

In germline, CDR1 is SGHAT, CDR2 FQNNGV. This CDR3 region has 18 residues. V shed 1 base, J shed 2 bases, and the junction held 7 bases outside the gene matches. Study-wide results and caveats: Cross-sectional statistics, not tracking of the same donors, supported the conclusions.

Separately, the same data were catalogued under a study of yellow fever vaccine responses in identical twins.

The TCR sequence derives from a woman under 30 in good health. The sequencing input was CD8+ T cells sorted from blood. The rearrangement uses TRBV11-2 and TRBJ2-2; 10 nucleotides match TRBD2. The CDR3 nucleotides are TGTGCCAGCAGCTTAGGCCCAGCGGGGGGGCGTAACACCGGGGAGCTGTTTTTT. This sequence encodes CASSLGPAGGRNTGELFF.